The T cell receptor beta chain described here comes from a study of OX40 agonist ivuxolimab in advanced cancers. Study as a whole: Ivuxolimab doses were 0.01, 0.1, 0.3, 1.5, 3 or 10 mg/kg every 2 weeks.

The V and J ends lost 0 bases and 3 bases respectively, with 6 bases between them. Per germline, CDR1 SGHAT and CDR2 FQNNGV. This CDR3 has 14 amino acids. The repertoire was sequenced with immunoSEQ multiplex PCR; TCRdb's copy has only in-frame clones and lacks some. The sample carries about 150,000 clones, 85% to 95% recorded once. The source of this sequence is an adult with an advanced solid tumor such as melanoma, head and neck, liver or kidney cancer. The chain is built from TRBV11-2 and TRBJ1-5, with D hard to call. Sequences were derived from CD4+ or CD8+ T cells sorted from blood, sampled in a trial of the OX40 agonist ivuxolimab. The CDR3 reads CASSLDGANQPQHF. DNA of the CDR3: TGTGCCAGCAGCTTAGATGGAGCCAATCAGCCCCAGCATTTT.